This T cell receptor (beta chain) comes out of a study of blood T cells in healthy people across ages. Aged about 6 to 100, donors were systemically healthy Caucasians from Russia. Note on this clonotype: Compared with germline, one end of the junction differs, possibly owing to a read error.

With a J-beta primer mix and a sample-barcoded 5' primer, a second PCR ran about 7 to 12 cycles. At least 3 million CDR3-containing paired-end reads were obtained per sample. TCRdb re-called the 5' RACE reads through MiXCR, storing one row per CDR3 protein. The sample holds approximately 850,000 distinct CDR3 sequences; under 45% are singletons and the top ten take nearly 20%. Germline loops: CDR1 MNHNY, CDR2 SVGAGI (reference sequence). The CDR3 runs to 15 residues. This chain uses TRBV6-6 with TRBJ2-5, with unresolved D. The specimen was blood. The receptor comes from a man aged 60 to 69 in good health. CDR3 amino acids: CASSYSQAGQETRYF. DNA for the CDR3: TGTGCCAGCAGTTACTCCCAAGCCGGGCAAGAGACCCGGTACTTC.